This T cell receptor (beta chain) originates from a study of metastatic and nonmetastatic thyroid tumors. Study-level background: The study looked at repertoires side by side in blood and in tumor or nodule tissue from malignant and benign thyroid patients.

TCRdb re-clonotyped the PCR reads via MiXCR. The repertoire consists of about 23,000 clones, with over 20% occurring once and the leading ten covering approximately 8%. There were no patients who had received any treatment before thyroid surgery. The sample holds many counts of this clone. Its antigen is not known. CDR3 length equals 13 residues. CDR1 and CDR2 (germline): LNHNV, YYDKDF (reference sequence). The V gene lost 6 bases and the J gene lost 3 bases, with 9 bases spanning the gap. Findings and limits, study-wide: According to reports, the diversity of TCR beta was significantly higher in malignant thyroid tumors than in benign nodules, and this held in both blood and tumor samples.

This clonotype was sampled from a female donor with papillary thyroid cancer or a benign thyroid nodule (not recorded which). Some clones in this sample may be carry-over from other donors' samples. This rearrangement joins TRBV15 to TRBJ1-5, with a weak D call TRBD1 (5 bases). Sequenced sample: blood. DNA for the CDR3: TGTGCCACCAGTCAGGGTGTCAATCAGCCCCAGCATTTT. Translating it yields CATSQGVNQPQHF.